One and the same sample provided the 27 T cell receptor beta chains below, sequenced in a study of blood T cell repertoires in COVID-19. Using immunoSEQ multiplex PCR, the repertoire was profiled, and TCRdb retains in-frame clones only, with some absent. The sample lists about 30,000 clones; around 80% were seen once. The sequencing input was peripheral blood. These receptors came from a human donor in a cohort sampled during active COVID-19.

V gene TRBV4-3 combines with J gene TRBJ1-2, with 7 bases matching TRBD1. Trimming cost V 1 base and J 3 bases; bases outside gene matches: 11. This CDR3 has 17 residues. CDR1 is LGHNA and CDR2 is YSLEER in the germline V gene. This chain's CDR3 is CASSQGQGIGPYYGYTF. For the CDR3, the DNA is TGCGCCAGCAGCCAAGGACAGGGAATAGGGCCCTACTATGGCTACACCTTC.

This chain connects TRBV28 to TRBJ1-3; D remains ambiguous. Between the trimmed V and J ends, which lost 5 bases and 0 bases, there was a span of 14 bases. This CDR3 spans 16 amino acids. Looked up from germline, CDR1 is MDHEN and CDR2 is SYDVKM. As DNA, the CDR3 is TGTGCCAGCAGTGAGGTCTTAGGAAGCTCTGGAAACACCATATATTTT. It translates to CASSEVLGSSGNTIYF. Looking up the rest from reference TRBV28 and TRBJ1-3 gives the full variable domain: DVKVTQSSRYLVKRTGEKVFLECVQDMDHENMFWYRQDPGLGLRLIYFSYDVKMKEKGDIPEGYSVSREKKERFSLILESASTNQTSMYLCASSEVLGSSGNTIYFGEGSWLTVV.

The chain couples TRBV6-5 to TRBJ1-2; no definite D call. Germline V gene lookup returns CDR1 MNHEY and CDR2 SVGAGI. This CDR3 spans 15 amino acids. Trimming removed 1 base at V and 8 bases at J, with 17 bases between. The CDR3 DNA reads as TGTGCCAGCAGTTACTTGTCAGGATCCGCGACGGGCTACACCTTC. Its protein product is CASSYLSGSATGYTF.

This clone has more than one count but fewer than ten. This chain uses TRBV5-1 with TRBJ2-1; possibly TRBD2 for D (5 bases). V was cut by 2 bases and J by 0 bases, with 6 bases left in between. In germline, CDR1 is SGHRS, CDR2 YFSETQ. This CDR3 has 14 amino acids. CDR3 sequence reads: CASSFGDSYNEQFF. The DNA for the CDR3 is TGCGCCAGCAGCTTCGGGGACTCCTACAATGAGCAGTTCTTC.

This chain uses TRBV19 with TRBJ2-7; D is possibly TRBD1 (6 bases). The ends were cut back, 0 bases at V and 6 bases at J, with 18 bases in the middle. The CDR3 extends over 16 amino acids. CDR1 is LNHDA and CDR2 is SQIVND in the germline V gene (reference sequence). CDR3 sequence: CASSIDGQGFRGEQYF. The CDR3 DNA sequence: TGTGCCAGTAGTATAGATGGTCAGGGGTTCAGGGGCGAGCAGTACTTC.

The chain uses TRBV27 and TRBJ2-7; 7 positions agree with TRBD1. CDR1 is MNHEY, CDR2 SMNVEV, per germline (reference sequence). V shed 8 bases, J shed 4 bases, and the junction held 5 bases outside the gene matches. The CDR3 runs 12 residues. CDR3 nucleotides: TGTGCCAGCCGGGACAGAGCTTACGAGCAGTACTTC. Protein product: CASRDRAYEQYF.

This chain links TRBV18 with TRBJ1-4; 8 nucleotides match TRBD1. CDR3 size: 15 residues. Germline V gene data show CDR1 as KGHSH and CDR2 as LQKENI. J gave up 7 bases and V 3 bases, and 7 bases lay outside the gene matches. In nucleotides, the CDR3 is TGTGCCAGCTCACCTGCGACAGGGGTCCGTGAAAAACTGTTTTTT. The encoded protein is CASSPATGVREKLFF.

The chain combines TRBV18 with TRBJ2-7, with TRBD1 identical over 12 bases. Germline V gene data show CDR1 as KGHSH and CDR2 as LQKENI. The CDR3 is 14 amino acids. The junction had 4 bases not matched to a gene; V was cut back by 6 bases and J by 4 bases. The CDR3 sequence: CASSPGQGAYEQYF. In DNA, the CDR3 is TGTGCCAGCTCCCCGGGACAGGGGGCATACGAGCAGTACTTC.

This sequence joins TRBV6-5 and TRBJ1-5; 7 bases line up with TRBD1. J lost 6 bases, V lost 6 bases, and 11 bases had no gene match. Germline CDR1 and CDR2: MNHEY and SVGAGI. The CDR3 spans 15 residues. The DNA of the CDR3 is TGTGCCAGCAGAACCGGGACAGCTTCCAGTCAGCCCCAGCATTTT. Translating gives CASRTGTASSQPQHF.

The sample holds one count of this clone. This rearrangement joins TRBV19 to TRBJ2-1, with TRBD1 identical over 11 bases. V lost 5 bases to trimming and J lost 5 bases; unmatched junction nucleotides: 8. The CDR3 contains 16 residues. Germline CDR1 and CDR2: LNHDA and SQIVND (reference sequence). The CDR3 DNA follows: TGTGCCAGTAGTCCCGGCGGGACAGGGGGGGACAATGAGCAGTTCTTC. It is translated as CASSPGGTGGDNEQFF.

V and J are TRBV6-5 and TRBJ2-6; no reliable D call. The length of the CDR3 is 14 residues. The germline CDR1 and CDR2 sequences are MNHEY and SVGAGI. Trimming took 6 bases from V and 1 from J, leaving 7 bases between them. This CDR3 is CASSPVSGANVLTF. The CDR3 coding sequence is TGTGCCAGCAGCCCGGTATCTGGGGCCAACGTCCTGACTTTC.

V gene TRBV29-1 combines with J gene TRBJ2-1; a weak D match, TRBD1 (5 bases). This CDR3 has 16 residues. V gave up 8 bases and J gave up 0 bases, with 20 bases separating them. CDR1 and CDR2 from the germline V gene are SQVTM and ANQGSEA. In nucleotides, the CDR3 is TGCAGCATTAGACCTCAGGGTCAAATCTCCTACAATGAGCAGTTCTTC. It codes for CSIRPQGQISYNEQFF.

The chain joins TRBV6-5 to TRBJ2-3, with D possibly being TRBD2 (6 bases). Trimming stripped 8 bases from V and 6 bases from J, with 12 bases between. There are 12 residues in the CDR3. Germline loops: CDR1 MNHEY, CDR2 SVGAGI. CDR3 in amino acids: CASRRGFDTQYF. The DNA of the CDR3 is TGTGCCAGCCGGCGGGGATTCGATACGCAGTATTTT.

CDR3 region: CASSLAGGYTF. In DNA form, the CDR3 reads TGTGCCAGCAGCTTAGCTGGCGGCTACACCTTC. The chain has TRBV7-9 and TRBJ1-2; D is unresolved. The CDR3 length is 11 residues. Germline CDR1 reads SEHNR; CDR2 reads FQNEAQ (reference sequence). The V end lost 0 bases, the J end lost 8 bases, and 4 bases lay between the germline ends.

The chain uses TRBV5-1 and TRBJ2-2, with D possibly matching TRBD1 (6 bases). Per germline, CDR1 SGHRS and CDR2 YFSETQ. The CDR3 runs 14 residues. V was clipped by 6 bases and J by 0 bases, with 9 bases between them. CDR3 sequence (DNA): TGCGCCAGCACAGGACAGCCGAACACCGGGGAGCTGTTTTTT. It codes for CASTGQPNTGELFF.

The chain uses TRBV7-2 and TRBJ2-7; 11 bases agree with TRBD1. This CDR3 region has 14 residues. Germline CDR1 reads SGHTA; CDR2 reads FQGNSA. The ends lost 6 bases at V and 3 bases at J; junction bases unmatched: 4. For the CDR3, the DNA is TGTGCCAGCAGTTCCGGGACAGGGGGCTACGAGCAGTACTTC. Protein: CASSSGTGGYEQYF. The full variable domain, its missing parts supplied by reference TRBV7-2 and TRBJ2-7, is GAGVSQSPSNKVTEKGKDVELRCDPISGHTALYWYRQSLGQGLEFLIYFQGNSAPDKSGLPSDRFSAERTGGSVSTLTIQRTQQEDSAVYLCASSSGTGGYEQYFGPGTRLTVT.

The chain couples TRBV5-6 to TRBJ2-3, with D perhaps TRBD2 (6 bases). Trimming shortened V by 4 bases and J by 0 bases, and 12 bases separated the two germline ends. Germline CDR1 is SGHDT and CDR2 is YYEEEE. The length of the CDR3 is 15 residues. The CDR3 DNA follows: TGTGCCAGCAGCCCGGGACTCCAAAGCACAGATACGCAGTATTTT. Amino acid sequence: CASSPGLQSTDTQYF.

The chain recombines TRBV18 with TRBJ1-4; a possible D gene is TRBD1 (5 bases). The CDR3 covers 14 residues. Trimming pared 6 bases from V and 4 bases from J, leaving 12 bases between. Germline V gene sequence: CDR1 KGHSH, CDR2 LQKENI. Here the CDR3 DNA reads TGTGCCAGCTCCCCGACAGTGGATAATGAAAAACTGTTTTTT. This encodes CASSPTVDNEKLFF.

The J gene is TRBJ1-5, the V gene TRBV5-4, with D possibly being TRBD1 (6 bases). CDR3 length equals 16 residues. Looked up from germline, CDR1 is SGHNT and CDR2 is YYREEE (reference sequence). With 3 bases removed from V and 2 bases from J, the gap between germline ends came to 15 bases. Here the CDR3 reads CASSSGQIFCNQPQHF. DNA for the CDR3: TGTGCCAGCAGCTCTGGACAGATTTTTTGCAATCAGCCCCAGCATTTT.

The chain employs TRBV18 and TRBJ2-2; TRBD2 matches 7 bases. Germline CDR1 reads KGHSH; CDR2 reads LQKENI. The CDR3 sequence is 15 residues long. V shed 3 bases and J 5 bases; nucleotides not matched to a gene: 6. DNA for the CDR3: TGTGCCAGCTCACCTCTTCTAGCGGAGACCGGGGAGCTGTTTTTT. Translating gives CASSPLLAETGELFF.

This sequence joins TRBV5-1 and TRBJ2-3; 7 bases match TRBD1. Trimming removed 4 bases from V and 3 bases from J; junction bases left unmatched: 14. Germline V gives CDR1 SGHRS, CDR2 YFSETQ. The CDR3 consists of 17 residues. Written as DNA, the CDR3 is TGCGCCAGCAGCCAAAAAGAGGGGGCGGGTGTGACAGATACGCAGTATTTT. Protein: CASSQKEGAGVTDTQYF.

The chain combines TRBV11-2 with TRBJ2-3, with D maybe TRBD2 (5 bases). The V gene lost 5 bases and the J gene lost 3 bases, with 12 bases spanning the gap. The CDR3 totals 14 residues. CDR1 is SGHAT, CDR2 FQNNGV, per germline. CDR3 DNA sequence: TGTGCCAGCAGCCCGAGGGCCCAGACAGATACGCAGTATTTT. Encoded protein: CASSPRAQTDTQYF.

This chain joins TRBV4-1 and TRBJ1-5, with D possibly TRBD1 on 6 matching bases. V was cut by 0 bases and J by 0 bases, with 18 bases left in between. CDR1 is MGHRA and CDR2 is YSYEKL in the germline V gene. The length of the CDR3 is 19 residues. The CDR3 protein is CASSQDLYNTGFSNQPQHF. CDR3 nucleotides: TGCGCCAGCAGCCAAGACCTATATAATACAGGGTTTAGCAATCAGCCCCAGCATTTT.

The chain uses TRBV7-9 and TRBJ2-2; TRBD2 matches 8 bases. CDR1 is SEHNR and CDR2 is FQNEAQ in the germline V gene (reference sequence). After removal of 1 base from V and 2 bases from J, the junction contained 3 bases not matched to a gene. The CDR3 contains 16 residues. The CDR3 DNA is TGTGCCAGCAGCTTAGGGCTAGCGGGCAACACCGGGGAGCTGTTTTTT. It codes for CASSLGLAGNTGELFF.

The rearrangement links TRBV3-1 (or the pseudogene TRBV3-2) to TRBJ2-5; TRBD2 matches at 13 bases. The germline gives CDR1 LGHDT, CDR2 YNNKEL (reference sequence). The CDR3 sequence is 16 residues long. V was pared by 4 bases and J by 4 bases, with 6 bases of the junction left unmatched. The CDR3: CASSPHGTSGVETQYF. The CDR3 nucleotides read TGTGCCAGCAGCCCCCACGGGACTAGCGGGGTAGAGACCCAGTACTTC.

The chain employs TRBV7-9 and TRBJ1-2; 7 positions match TRBD1. The trim removed 1 base at V and 5 bases at J, leaving 7 bases unmatched. The CDR3 runs 15 residues. Germline V gene sequence: CDR1 SEHNR, CDR2 FQNEAQ (reference sequence). CDR3 residues: CASSLGQGVAYGYTF. The DNA for the CDR3 is TGTGCCAGCAGCTTAGGTCAGGGGGTAGCGTATGGCTACACCTTC.

This clone was seen just once. The chain couples TRBV10-1 to TRBJ2-5; perhaps TRBD1 as D (5 bases). CDR1 WNHNN and CDR2 SYGVQD come from the germline V gene (reference sequence). V gave up 0 bases and J gave up 2 bases, with 7 bases separating them. This CDR3 contains 14 residues. In DNA, the CDR3 is TGCGCCAGCAGTGAGTCGACAGCACAAGAGACCCAGTACTTC. Translated: CASSESTAQETQYF.